The 2 T cell receptor beta chains listed next were all sequenced from one sample in a study of cytomegalovirus exposure and HLA in healthy donors. It was with 60 Vbeta and 13 Jbeta primers that the PCR ran. Produced via immunoSEQ multiplex PCR; TCRdb's table is partial and in-frame only. The sample carries about 160,000 clones, 86% recorded once. The source material was PBMCs. These receptors came from a young woman in good health and CMV-seronegative.

The chain is built from TRBV5-1 and TRBJ2-1; a weak D match, TRBD2 (6 bases). Germline V gene data show CDR1 as SGHRS and CDR2 as YFSETQ. The V end lost 4 bases, the J end lost 8 bases, and 19 bases lay between the germline ends. The CDR3 covers 15 residues. CDR3 in amino acids: CASSPEGLGFDEQFF. The CDR3 coding sequence is TGCGCCAGCAGCCCGGAGGGCCTGGGGTTCGATGAGCAGTTCTTC.

This chain links TRBV2 with TRBJ2-5; TRBD2 agrees at 8 bases. CDR1 and CDR2 from the germline V gene are SNHLY and FYNNEI. The CDR3 sequence is 16 residues long. V lost 4 bases, J lost 5 bases, and 12 bases stayed unmatched. The CDR3 sequence: CASSGGLGGPWETQYF. For the CDR3, the DNA is TGTGCCAGCAGTGGGGGACTAGGGGGTCCGTGGGAGACCCAGTACTTC.